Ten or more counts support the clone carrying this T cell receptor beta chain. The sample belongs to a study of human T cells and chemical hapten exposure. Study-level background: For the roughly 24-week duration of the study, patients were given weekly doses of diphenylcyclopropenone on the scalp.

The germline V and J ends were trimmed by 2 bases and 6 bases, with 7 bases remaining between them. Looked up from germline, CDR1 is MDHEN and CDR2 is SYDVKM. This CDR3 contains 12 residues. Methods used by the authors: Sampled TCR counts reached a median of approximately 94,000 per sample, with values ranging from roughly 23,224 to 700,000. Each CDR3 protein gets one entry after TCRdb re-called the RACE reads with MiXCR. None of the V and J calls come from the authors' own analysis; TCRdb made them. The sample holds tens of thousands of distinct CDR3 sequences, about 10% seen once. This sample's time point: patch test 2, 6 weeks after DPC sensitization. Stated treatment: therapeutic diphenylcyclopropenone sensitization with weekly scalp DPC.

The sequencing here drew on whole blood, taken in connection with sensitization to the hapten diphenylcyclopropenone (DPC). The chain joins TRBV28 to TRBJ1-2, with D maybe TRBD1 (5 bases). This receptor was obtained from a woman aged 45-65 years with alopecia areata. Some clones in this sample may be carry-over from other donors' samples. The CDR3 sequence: CASSLTGNGYTF. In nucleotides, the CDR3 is TGTGCCAGCAGTTTAACAGGAAATGGCTACACCTTC.